This TCR beta chain was identified during a study of T cells expressing NK-cell markers (dated by TCRdb to the early 2020s). Study-level background: Under 10 donors provided sorted CD3+CD56+NKG2C+, CD3+CD56+NKG2C- and CD3+CD56-NKG2C+ T-cell subsets, whose TCR beta-chain repertoires were profiled. The eight sequenced donors were randomly selected healthy volunteers, three men and five women. Among the eight sequenced donors, seven were HCMV-seropositive and one was HCMV-seronegative. Libraries were sequenced as 2 x 150 bp reads on Illumina HiSeq 2000/2500, MiSeq or NextSeq.

There are 14 amino acids in the CDR3, from cysteine to phenylalanine inclusive. No DNA was logged. To determine HCMV serostatus, a commercial ELISA kit was used to detect HCMV-specific IgG in serum. Ficoll density gradient centrifugation was used to isolate peripheral blood mononuclear cells from blood. The data were produced on an Illumina HiSeq 2000. TCR beta cDNA libraries were made by 5'RACE template switching that added a universal primer site and unique molecular identifiers. Synthesis of cDNA was primed from the TCR beta constant segment and was followed by two consecutive PCR amplification steps. From the authors' description of their analysis: MIGEC was used to demultiplex reads and group the reads by UMI, and MiTCR was used to assemble and quantify clonotypes. To remove erroneous sequences, TCR cDNA sequences were retained only when supported by two or more reads. The tcR package was used for downstream repertoire analysis, with clonotypes matched between fractions based on CDR3 nucleotide sequence plus V segment. VDJmatch was used to annotate antigen specificity against VDJdb, with one amino acid substitution allowed in CDR3. TCRdb reprocessed the reads, and each CDR3 protein sequence is entered once, without DNA. The V and J calls here are based on TCRdb, not the publication. The sample table on file contains about 300,000 distinct CDR3 sequences. Around 3.9% of the sample lies in the top ten.

What the authors observed across the whole study: Those dominant clonotypes were again the most abundant among CD3+CD56-NKG2C+ cells in a handful of donors, at about 25-65%. In several donors, the dominant CD3+CD56+NKG2C+ clonotypes were among the top 10 CD8+ clonotypes and accounted for roughly 1.0-7.5% of CD8+ T cells. Whether the expanded NKG2C-expressing T cell clones were specific for HCMV antigens remained unclear.

A note on this clonotype: Its target antigen remains unknown.

This sequence originates from a woman between 18 and 70 years old in good health. The chain couples TRBV12-3 or TRBV12-4 to TRBJ2-7; TCRdb returns TRBD2, unconfirmable since there is no DNA. The sequencing sample was made of blood T cells: a sorted CD56 or NKG2C T cell subset, CD4+ or CD8+ T cells, or bulk PBMC T cells (not recorded which). The CDR3 corresponds to CASTPQTSKGEQYF.